The present TCR beta chain was sequenced within a study of T cells in Graves' hyperthyroidism and ophthalmopathy. Study outcomes and limitations: Ophthalmopathy was told apart from stable hyperthyroidism by a 13 V-J model.

It was RNA transcripts that yielded the amplified TCR beta CDR3 regions. Primed by the HTBI set, a first-round RT-PCR was run on the TCR CDR3. TCRdb reprocessed the multiplex PCR reads with MiXCR, giving one entry per CDR3 protein. The sample yields fewer than 900,000 distinct CDR3 sequences, 18% seen once. Trimming pared 1 base from V and 9 bases from J, leaving 10 bases between. The CDR3 consists of 13 residues. Concerning this clonotype itself: Its cognate antigen is unknown.

A sample of blood taken at first hyperthyroidism diagnosis preceded any ophthalmopathy symptoms. The V gene is TRBV12-3 or TRBV12-4, the J gene TRBJ2-1, with a tentative D call TRBD2 (5 bases). This receptor was obtained from a woman in her fifties or sixties with Graves' hyperthyroidism that later progressed to Graves' ophthalmopathy. Sequences were obtained from blood. CDR3 residues: CASSLDLGSEQFF. DNA for the CDR3: TGTGCCAGCAGTTTAGATCTGGGGAGTGAGCAGTTCTTC.